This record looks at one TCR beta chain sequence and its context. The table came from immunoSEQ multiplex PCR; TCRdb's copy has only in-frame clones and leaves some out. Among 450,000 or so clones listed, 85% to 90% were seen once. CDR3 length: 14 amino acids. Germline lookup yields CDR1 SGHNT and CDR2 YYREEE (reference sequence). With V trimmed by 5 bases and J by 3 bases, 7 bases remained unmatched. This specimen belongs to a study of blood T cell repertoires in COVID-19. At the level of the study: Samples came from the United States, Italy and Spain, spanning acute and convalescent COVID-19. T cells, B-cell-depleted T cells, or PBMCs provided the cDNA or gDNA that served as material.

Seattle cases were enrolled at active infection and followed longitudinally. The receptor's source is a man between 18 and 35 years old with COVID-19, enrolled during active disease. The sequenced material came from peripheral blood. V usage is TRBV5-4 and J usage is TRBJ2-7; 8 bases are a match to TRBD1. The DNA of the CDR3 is TGTGCCAGCAGTTCCGGGACAGGCGTCTACGAGCAGTACTTC. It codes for CASSSGTGVYEQYF.